This TCR beta chain was identified during a study of Ad26.COV2.S vaccination and SARS-CoV-2 variants. Produced via immunoSEQ multiplex PCR; TCRdb's table is partial and in-frame only. The sample has about 400,000 clones; roughly nine tenths are singletons. This clone was counted between two and nine times. Its antigen is unidentified. Regarding treatment: around 19 received Ad26.COV2.S at low or high dose, single or two shots; 5 received placebo; per-sample allocation not given. On day 63 after the first injection, vaccine and placebo recipients gave samples. An adult aged 18-55 years in Boston served as the donor. Deletions cut 3 bases from V and 6 bases from J, with 12 bases between. CDR1 LNHDA and CDR2 SQIVND come from the germline V gene (reference sequence). The CDR3 is 14 amino acids. General observations from the study: Vaccinees and placebo recipients showed similar non-spike TCR breadth.

The receptor's source is a person between 18 and 65 years old who received the Ad26.COV2.S COVID-19 vaccine or a placebo. The V gene is TRBV19, the J gene TRBJ1-5; unclear D gene. Sequenced here: peripheral blood, sampled in a trial of Ad26.COV2.S vaccine versus placebo. The CDR3 coding sequence is TGTGCCAGTAGTATCCCGACCCCGGCTCAGCCCCAGCATTTT. It is translated as CASSIPTPAQPQHF. Using reference TRBV19 and TRBJ1-5 for the parts outside the CDR3, the full variable domain is DGGITQSPKYLFRKEGQNVTLSCEQNLNHDAMYWYRQDPGQGLRLIYYSQIVNDFQKGDIAEGYSVSREKKESFPLTVTSAQKNPTAFYLCASSIPTPAQPQHFGDGTRLSIL.